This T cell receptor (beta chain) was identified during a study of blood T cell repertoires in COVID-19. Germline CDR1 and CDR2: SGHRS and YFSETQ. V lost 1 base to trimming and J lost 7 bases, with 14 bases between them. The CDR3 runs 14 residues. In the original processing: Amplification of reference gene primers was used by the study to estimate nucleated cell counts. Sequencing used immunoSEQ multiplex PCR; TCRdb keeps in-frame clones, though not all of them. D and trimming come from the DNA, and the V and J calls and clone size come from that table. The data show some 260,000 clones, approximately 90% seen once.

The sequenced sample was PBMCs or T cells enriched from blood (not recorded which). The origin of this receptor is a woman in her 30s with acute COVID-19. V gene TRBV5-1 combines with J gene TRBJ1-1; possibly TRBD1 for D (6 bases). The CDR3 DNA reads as TGCGCCAGCAGCTTGCAGGGGTGGAACGGTGAAGCTTTCTTT. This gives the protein CASSLQGWNGEAFF.